This TCR beta chain was identified in a study of cytomegalovirus exposure and HLA in healthy donors. The CDR3 extends over 13 amino acids. Trimming stripped 5 bases from V and 2 bases from J, with 10 bases between. CDR1 SGHDN and CDR2 FVKESK come from the germline V gene. Use of 60 Vbeta and 13 Jbeta primers characterized the PCR. Some clones are missing from TCRdb's copy, which holds only in-frame ones; the method was immunoSEQ multiplex PCR. The sample contains about 99,000 clones, 79% of which appear only once. Donors consisted of healthy bone marrow donors. The clonotype comes from a male donor in good health and CMV-seropositive. The chain uses TRBV14 and TRBJ2-7; no clear D. The sample taken for sequencing was PBMCs. In DNA, the CDR3 is TGTGCCAGCAGCTCCAGTTATGCCTACGAGCAGTACTTC. The encoded protein is CASSSSYAYEQYF.